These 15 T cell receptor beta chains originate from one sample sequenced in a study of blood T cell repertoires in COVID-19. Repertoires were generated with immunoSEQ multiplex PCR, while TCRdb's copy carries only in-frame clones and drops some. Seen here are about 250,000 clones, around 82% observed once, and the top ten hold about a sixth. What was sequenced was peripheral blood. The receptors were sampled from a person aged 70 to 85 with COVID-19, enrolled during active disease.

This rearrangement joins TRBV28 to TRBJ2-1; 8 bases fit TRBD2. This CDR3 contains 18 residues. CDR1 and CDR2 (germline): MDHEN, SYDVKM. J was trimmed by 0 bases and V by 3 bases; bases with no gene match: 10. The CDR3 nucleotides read TGTGCCAGCAGTTTGTCGCAGGGACTAGGGAGCTCCTACAATGAGCAGTTCTTC. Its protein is CASSLSQGLGSSYNEQFF.

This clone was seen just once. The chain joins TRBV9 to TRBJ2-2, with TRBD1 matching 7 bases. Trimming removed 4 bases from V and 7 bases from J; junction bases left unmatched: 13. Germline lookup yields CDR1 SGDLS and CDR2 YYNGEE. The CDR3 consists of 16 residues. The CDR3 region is CASSPGRGGGVGELFF. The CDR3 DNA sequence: TGTGCCAGCAGCCCGGGGAGAGGGGGCGGCGTCGGGGAGCTGTTTTTT.

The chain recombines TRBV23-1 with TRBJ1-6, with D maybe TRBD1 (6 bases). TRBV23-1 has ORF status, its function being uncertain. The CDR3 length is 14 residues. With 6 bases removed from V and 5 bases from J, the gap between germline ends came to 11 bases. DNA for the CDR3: TGCGCCAGCAGGGGGGCTGGCGATAATTCACCCCTCCACTTT. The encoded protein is CASRGAGDNSPLHF.

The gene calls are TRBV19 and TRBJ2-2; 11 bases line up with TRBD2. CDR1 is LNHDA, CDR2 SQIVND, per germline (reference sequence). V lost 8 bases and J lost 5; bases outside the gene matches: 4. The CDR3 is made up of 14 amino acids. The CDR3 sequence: CASSGLAETGELFF. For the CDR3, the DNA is TGTGCCAGTTCGGGACTAGCGGAAACCGGGGAGCTGTTTTTT.

CDR3 protein: CASSERGSLNYEKLFF. In DNA, the CDR3 is TGCGCCAGCAGTGAGAGGGGTTCTCTTAATTATGAAAAACTGTTTTTT. The chain is built from TRBV10-1 and TRBJ1-4, with D possibly matching TRBD1 (5 bases). Germline CDR1 and CDR2: WNHNN and SYGVQD (reference sequence). The ends were cut back, 2 bases at V and 6 bases at J, with 16 bases in the middle. This CDR3 region has 16 residues.

For the CDR3, the DNA is TGTGCCAGCAGCGTTGGGTTGCTAGCGGGCACAGATACGCAGTATTTT. Translation gives CASSVGLLAGTDTQYF. The chain carries TRBV9 and TRBJ2-3, with 7 bases identical to TRBD2. This CDR3 comprises 16 residues. Germline values: CDR1 SGDLS, CDR2 YYNGEE. The V and J ends lost 2 bases and 1 base, in that order; junction bases with no gene match: 7.

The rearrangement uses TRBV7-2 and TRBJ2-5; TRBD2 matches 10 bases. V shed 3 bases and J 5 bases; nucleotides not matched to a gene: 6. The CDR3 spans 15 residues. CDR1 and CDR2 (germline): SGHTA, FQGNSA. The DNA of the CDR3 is TGTGCCAGCAGCTTTAAGCGGGAGGGTGGGGAGACCCAGTACTTC. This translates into CASSFKREGGETQYF.

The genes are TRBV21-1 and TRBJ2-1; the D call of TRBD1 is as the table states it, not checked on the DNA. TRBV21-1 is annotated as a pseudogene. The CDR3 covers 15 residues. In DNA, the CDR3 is TGTGCCAGCAGTCATTGGGACAGCTCCTACAATGAGCAGTTCTTC. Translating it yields CASSHWDSSYNEQFF.

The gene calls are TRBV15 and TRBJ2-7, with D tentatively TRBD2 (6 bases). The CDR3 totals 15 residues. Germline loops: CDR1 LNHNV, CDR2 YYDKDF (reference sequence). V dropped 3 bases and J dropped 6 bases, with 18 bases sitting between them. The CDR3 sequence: CATSSPQGGAGEQYF. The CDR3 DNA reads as TGTGCCACCAGCAGCCCTCAGGGAGGAGCTGGCGAGCAGTACTTC.

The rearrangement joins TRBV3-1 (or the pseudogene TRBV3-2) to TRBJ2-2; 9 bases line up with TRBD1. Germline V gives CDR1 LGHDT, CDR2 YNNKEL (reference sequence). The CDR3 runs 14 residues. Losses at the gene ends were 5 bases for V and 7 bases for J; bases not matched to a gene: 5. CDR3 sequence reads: CASSGTGFIGELFF. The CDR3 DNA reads TGTGCCAGCAGCGGGACAGGGTTCATCGGGGAGCTGTTTTTT.

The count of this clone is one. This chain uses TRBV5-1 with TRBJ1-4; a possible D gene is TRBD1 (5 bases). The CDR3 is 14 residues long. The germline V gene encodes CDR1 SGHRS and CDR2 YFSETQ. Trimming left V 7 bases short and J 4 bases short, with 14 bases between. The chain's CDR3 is CASRPGQSNEKLFF. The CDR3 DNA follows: TGCGCCAGCCGACCCGGACAAAGTAATGAAAAACTGTTTTTT.

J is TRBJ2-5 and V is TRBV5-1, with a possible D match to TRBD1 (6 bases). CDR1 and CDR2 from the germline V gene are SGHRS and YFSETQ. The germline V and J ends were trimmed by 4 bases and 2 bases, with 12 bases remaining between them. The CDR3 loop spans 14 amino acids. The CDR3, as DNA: TGCGCCAGCAGCGTACCGGGACAACAAGAGACCCAGTACTTC. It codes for CASSVPGQQETQYF.

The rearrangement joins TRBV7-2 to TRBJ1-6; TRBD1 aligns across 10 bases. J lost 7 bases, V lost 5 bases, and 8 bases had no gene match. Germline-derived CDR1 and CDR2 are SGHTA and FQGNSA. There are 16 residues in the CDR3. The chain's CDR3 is CASSQGQGRLNSPLHF. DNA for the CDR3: TGTGCCAGCAGCCAGGGACAGGGGAGGTTAAATTCACCCCTCCACTTT.

The CDR3 is CASSSSGSGEAFF. The CDR3 nucleotides are TGTGCCAGCAGCTCTAGCGGTTCAGGAGAAGCTTTCTTT. V gene TRBV7-9 combines with J gene TRBJ1-1; D ambiguous. Germline CDR1 reads SEHNR; CDR2 reads FQNEAQ (reference sequence). Between the trimmed V and J ends, which lost 4 bases and 8 bases, there was a span of 14 bases. The CDR3 spans 13 residues. The variable domain in full, with the rest retrieved from reference TRBV7-9 and TRBJ1-1, is DTGVSQNPRHKITKRGQNVTFRCDPISEHNRLYWYRQTLGQGPEFLTYFQNEAQLEKSRLLSDRFSAERPKGSFSTLEIQRTEQGDSAMYLCASSSSGSGEAFFGQGTRLTVV.

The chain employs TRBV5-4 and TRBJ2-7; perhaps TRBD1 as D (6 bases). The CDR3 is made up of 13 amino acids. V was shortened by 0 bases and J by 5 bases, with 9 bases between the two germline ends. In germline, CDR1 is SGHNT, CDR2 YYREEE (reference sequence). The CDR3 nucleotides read TGTGCCAGCAGCTTGGCCAGGGGCAACGAGCAGTACTTC. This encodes CASSLARGNEQYF.